This T cell receptor (beta chain) was sequenced during a study of OX40 agonist ivuxolimab in advanced cancers. Study-wide context: Dose-escalation patients were diagnosed with hepatocellular carcinoma, melanoma, renal cell cancer or head and neck cancer. Patients were under 90% male with ages roughly 20 to 90, mean roughly 64.

The protocol was immunoSEQ multiplex PCR, while the TCRdb copy is restricted to in-frame clones and leaves out a portion. The sample includes fewer than 90,000 clones, 75% to 95% seen only once; the top ten take about 2%. Autoimmune disease history or systemic immunosuppression led to patient exclusion. Sampled blood was obtained at baseline, cycle 4 day 1, and cycle 7 day 1. The sequences come from CD4+ or CD8+ T cells sorted from blood, collected in a trial of the OX40 agonist ivuxolimab. The sequence was collected from an adult with an advanced solid tumor such as melanoma, head and neck, liver or kidney cancer.

CDR3 coding DNA: TGTGCCGCCAGGGGCAGCAGGGGGGAAAAACTGTTTTTT. As protein: CAARGSRGEKLFF. The chain couples TRBV6-6 to TRBJ1-4; TRBD1 matches 7 bases. The CDR3 contains 13 residues. Germline CDR1 and CDR2: MNHNY and SVGAGI (reference sequence). Trimming took 11 bases from V and 8 from J; bases not matched to a gene: 11.